This is a list of T cell receptor beta chains from one sample in a study of blood T cell repertoires in COVID-19. Generated by immunoSEQ multiplex PCR, the TCRdb table keeps only in-frame clones and is missing some. The data show over 300,000 clones, 90% seen once. Sequenced sample: peripheral blood. These receptors all come from a young man with active or convalescent COVID-19. Both conserved end residues are part of each CDR3. A D gene is named only where the DNA matches it firmly. The listing skips clone size in some rows; elsewhere it reads once, few, many or a size class.

size	V	J	D	DNA	CDR3
.	TRBV7-9	TRBJ2-7	.	TGTGCCAGCAGCTTAGCGGTGGGCGCCTACGAGCAGTACTTC	CASSLAVGAYEQYF
.	TRBV18	TRBJ2-5	TRBD1	TGTGCCAGCTCACCACTCTTCGAGACAGGGGGAGCAGAGACCCAGTACTTC	CASSPLFETGGAETQYF
once	TRBV5-1	TRBJ1-1	TRBD1	TGCGCCAGCAACTTGGCGGACAGGGAGAACACTGAAGCTTTCTTT	CASNLADRENTEAFF
.	TRBV19	TRBJ2-7	TRBD2	TGTGCCAGTAGTATCCGCGGGAGGGCCTCTGGCGAGCAGTACTTC	CASSIRGRASGEQYF
.	TRBV15	TRBJ2-2	TRBD1	TGTGCCACCAGCAGAGGGAACAGGGGGCTGAACACCGGGGAGCTGTTTTTT	CATSRGNRGLNTGELFF
.	TRBV5-1	TRBJ2-1	TRBD2	TGCGCCAGCAGGGGTAGCGGGGGCCCCGAGGAGGAGCAGTTCTTC	CASRGSGGPEEEQFF
.	TRBV27	TRBJ1-1	.	TGTGCCAGCAGTTTAATTGGGGGGGAGTCGAACACTGAAGCTTTCTTT	CASSLIGGESNTEAFF
.	TRBV7-2	TRBJ1-1	TRBD1	TGTGCCAGCAGCTTAGCCACTAACAGGGGTAACACTGAAGCTTTCTTT	CASSLATNRGNTEAFF
.	TRBV6-5	TRBJ2-7	TRBD1	TGTGCCAGCAGCTCAGGACAGGGGAGATCCTACGAGCAGTACTTC	CASSSGQGRSYEQYF
few	TRBV19	TRBJ2-5	TRBD1	TGTGCCAGTAGTATGGACAGGGCGACCCAAGAGACCCAGTACTTC	CASSMDRATQETQYF
.	TRBV11-1	TRBJ2-7	.	TGTGCCAGCAGCCTCAGCGGCCCCAGTCGCTACGAGCAGTACTTC	CASSLSGPSRYEQYF
.	TRBV7-2	TRBJ1-1	TRBD1	TGTGCCAGCAGCGCACCGGGACAGGGTTACACTGAAGCTTTCTTT	CASSAPGQGYTEAFF
.	TRBV5-1	TRBJ1-1	.	TGCGCCAGCAGCTTGGGCAGCGGGAACACTGAAGCTTTCTTT	CASSLGSGNTEAFF
.	TRBV5-1	TRBJ2-3	TRBD2	TGCGCCAGCAGCCCCGGGACTAGCGGCCCCACAGATACGCAGTATTTT	CASSPGTSGPTDTQYF
.	TRBV7-6	TRBJ1-4	.	TGTGCCAGCAGCTTAGCACCAGCAACTAATGAAAAACTGTTTTTT	CASSLAPATNEKLFF
.	TRBV27	TRBJ2-1	TRBD2	TGTGCCAGCAGTTTACAGGGGTTCAAGACTAGCGAAGATTACAATGAGCAGTTCTTC	CASSLQGFKTSEDYNEQFF
.	TRBV20-1	TRBJ1-6	.	TGCAGTGCTAGAAGCGGTTCACCCCTCCACTTT	CSARSGSPLHF
.	TRBV19	TRBJ1-5	TRBD1	TGTGCCAGTACCGGACAGGGAAGGGATCAGCCCCAGCATTTT	CASTGQGRDQPQHF
.	TRBV7-2	TRBJ1-6	.	TGTGCCAGCAGCCCCGGGCTGAGAGGGTCACCCCTCCACTTT	CASSPGLRGSPLHF
.	TRBV2	TRBJ2-5	TRBD1	TGTGCCAGCAGTGAAGCTGGCAGGGGGCTGGAGACCCAGTACTTC	CASSEAGRGLETQYF
.	TRBV5-4	TRBJ1-1	.	TGTGCCAGCAGCTTGGAAGGAGCGGGAACTGAAGCTTTCTTT	CASSLEGAGTEAFF
.	TRBV5-1	TRBJ2-3	TRBD2	TGCGCCAGCAGCCCGCCTAGCGGGGGGGCGTTGGGCACAGATACGCAGTATTTT	CASSPPSGGALGTDTQYF
.	TRBV19	TRBJ1-5	.	TGTGCCAGTAGTATAACAGGCTACAATCAGCCCCAGCATTTT	CASSITGYNQPQHF
.	TRBV7-2	TRBJ1-4	.	TGTGCCAGCAGCTTAAGCGCAACTAATGAAAAACTGTTTTTT	CASSLSATNEKLFF
.	TRBV7-2	TRBJ1-1	TRBD1	TGTGCCAGCAGCTCGCCGTGGACAGGGGGTGAAGCTTTCTTT	CASSSPWTGGEAFF
.	TRBV28	TRBJ1-5	.	TGTGCCAGCAACAATAACAGGGCGCATCAGCCCCAGCATTTT	CASNNNRAHQPQHF
.	TRBV7-9	TRBJ2-7	TRBD1	TGTGCCAGCAGCCGGGACAGTTTCTACGAGCAGTACTTC	CASSRDSFYEQYF
.	TRBV19	TRBJ1-4	.	TGTGCCACAAGAGGGCAACCGGCTCGTGAAAAACTGTTTTTT	CATRGQPAREKLFF
.	TRBV9	TRBJ2-3	.	TGTGCCAGCAGCGTAGGCCTTAGGGGGGGCGGGTATACGCAGTATTTT	CASSVGLRGGGYTQYF
.	TRBV9	TRBJ2-3	TRBD1	TGTGCCAGCAGCCCCGACAGGGCCGGAGGCACAGATACGCAGTATTTT	CASSPDRAGGTDTQYF
.	TRBV5-5	TRBJ1-2	.	TGTGCCAGCAGCTTGGAGACGGGGATTTATGGCTACACCTTC	CASSLETGIYGYTF
.	TRBV2	TRBJ2-7	TRBD1	TGTGCCAGCGGAACAGGGGGAACCTACGAGCAGTACTTC	CASGTGGTYEQYF
.	TRBV2	TRBJ1-2	TRBD1	TGTGCCAGCAGGACCGGGACAGGGGCCTATGGCTACACCTTC	CASRTGTGAYGYTF
.	TRBV12-3/TRBV12-4	TRBJ1-2	.	TGTGCCAGCTCGGCGGGGCAGAGGTATGGCTACACCTTC	CASSAGQRYGYTF
.	TRBV30	TRBJ1-2	.	TGTGCCTGGAGCGCCGTGGGAGGCAACTATGGCTACACCTTC	CAWSAVGGNYGYTF
.	TRBV19	TRBJ1-2	TRBD1	TGTGCCAGTAGTGCGGACAGGGACTATGGCTACACCTTC	CASSADRDYGYTF
.	TRBV5-1	TRBJ2-1	TRBD2	TGCGCCAGCAGCACCGTGGGGCTAGCGGGAGCCTACAATGAGCAGTTCTTC	CASSTVGLAGAYNEQFF
.	TRBV3-1/TRBV3-2	TRBJ2-2	.	TGTGCCAGCAGCCTCCGATTGGTGGAGGGCGGGGAGCTGTTTTTT	CASSLRLVEGGELFF
.	TRBV28	TRBJ1-1	TRBD1	TGTGCCAGCAGCTCGACAGGGAAGAACACTGAAGCTTTCTTT	CASSSTGKNTEAFF
.	TRBV29-1	TRBJ2-5	.	TGCAGCGTTGAAGGGGTCCAAGGGGGGGATAGGGAGACCCAGTACTTC	CSVEGVQGGDRETQYF
.	TRBV6-2/TRBV6-3	TRBJ2-7	TRBD1	TGTGCCAGCAGTTTGGCCGGGACAGGGGGCTACGAGCAGTACTTC	CASSLAGTGGYEQYF
.	TRBV29-1	TRBJ2-2	.	TGCAGCGTTGCGGAGGGAGCCGGGGAGCTGTTTTTT	CSVAEGAGELFF
.	TRBV28	TRBJ1-5	TRBD1	TGTGCCAGCAGTTCTCCCCGGACAGGGGGCATTAATCAGCCCCAGCATTTT	CASSSPRTGGINQPQHF
.	TRBV7-2	TRBJ1-3	TRBD1	TGTGCCAGCAGTGGACAGGGTGGTACTGGAAACACCATATATTTT	CASSGQGGTGNTIYF
.	TRBV7-9	TRBJ2-3	.	TGTGCCAGCAGCCGTTCGGAGGCCGATACGCAGTATTTT	CASSRSEADTQYF
.	TRBV3-1/TRBV3-2	TRBJ1-1	.	TGTGCCAGCAGCCACGGTTTCACTGAAGCTTTCTTT	CASSHGFTEAFF
.	TRBV4-3	TRBJ1-2	.	TGCGCCAGCAGCCAAGGGGTAGACAGCCTGTCCACCTTC	CASSQGVDSLSTF
.	TRBV7-8	TRBJ2-7	.	TGTGCCAGCAGCTTAGTACCCCGGGCAGGGCTTCAGAACGAGCAGTACTTC	CASSLVPRAGLQNEQYF
.	TRBV7-6	TRBJ1-1	TRBD1	TGTGCCAGCACTCCCGGGACAGGGGTATTCACTGAAGCTTTCTTT	CASTPGTGVFTEAFF
.	TRBV28	TRBJ2-2	TRBD1	TGTGCCAGCAGGGAAAACCAGGGGGCCGGGGAGCTGTTTTTT	CASRENQGAGELFF
many	TRBV7-9	TRBJ1-2	.	TGTGCCAGCAGCTTAGCCGCAGGCCAAACCCATGGCTACACCTTC	CASSLAAGQTHGYTF
.	TRBV18	TRBJ2-7	TRBD1	TGTGCCAGCTCACCACCGGACAGGGGCCAACCTAGGGGCGAGCAGTACTTC	CASSPPDRGQPRGEQYF
.	TRBV19	TRBJ1-3	TRBD1	TGTGCCAGTACCCAGACAGGGGATTCGCTCGGCACCATATATTTT	CASTQTGDSLGTIYF
.	TRBV6-5	TRBJ2-7	.	TGTGCCAGCAGTTCCCTAACAAGGGAGATCTACGAGCAGTACTTC	CASSSLTREIYEQYF
once	TRBV7-8	TRBJ1-1	.	TGTGCCAGCAGCTTCTCCCAGGGTCTTGCTTTCTTT	CASSFSQGLAFF
.	TRBV28	TRBJ2-2	TRBD1	TGTGCCACCCGACAGGGGCTCGACACCGGGGAGCTGTTTTTT	CATRQGLDTGELFF
many	TRBV7-9	TRBJ2-7	.	TGTGCCAGCAGCTTAAATCAGGGGGGATACGAGCAGTACTTC	CASSLNQGGYEQYF
.	TRBV3-1/TRBV3-2	TRBJ2-2	.	TGTGCCAGCAGCCGTATTTACCGGACTCCGAACACCGGGGAGCTGTTTTTT	CASSRIYRTPNTGELFF
.	TRBV4-2	TRBJ2-7	TRBD2	TGTGCCAGCAGTATTGATAGCGGGGGGAACTCCTACGAGCAGTACTTC	CASSIDSGGNSYEQYF
once	TRBV11-2	TRBJ1-2	.	TGTGCCAGCAGCCCAAACAAGGGGTATAGTGGCTACACCTTC	CASSPNKGYSGYTF